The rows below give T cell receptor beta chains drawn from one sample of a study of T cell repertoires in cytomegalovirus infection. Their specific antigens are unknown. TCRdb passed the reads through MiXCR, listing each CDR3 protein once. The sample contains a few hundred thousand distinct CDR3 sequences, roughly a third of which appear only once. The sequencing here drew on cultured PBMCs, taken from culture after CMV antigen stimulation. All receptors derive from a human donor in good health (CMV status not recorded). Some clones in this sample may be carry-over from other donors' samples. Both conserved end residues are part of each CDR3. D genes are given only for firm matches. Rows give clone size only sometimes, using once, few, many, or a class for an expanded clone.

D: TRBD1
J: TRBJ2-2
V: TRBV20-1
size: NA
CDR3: CSARDASGTVNTGELFF
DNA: TGCAGTGCTAGAGATGCCTCCGGGACAGTCAACACCGGGGAGCTGTTTTTT

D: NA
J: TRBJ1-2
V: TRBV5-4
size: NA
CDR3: CASRLQVNYGYTF
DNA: TGTGCCAGCAGGTTACAGGTTAACTATGGCTACACCTTC

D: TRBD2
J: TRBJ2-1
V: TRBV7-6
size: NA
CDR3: CASSLLAGDLGEQFF
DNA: TGTGCCAGCAGCTTACTCGCGGGAGATCTGGGTGAGCAGTTCTTC

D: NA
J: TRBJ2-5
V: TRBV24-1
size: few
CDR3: CATSDRVGPETQYF
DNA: TGTGCCACCAGTGATCGGGTAGGTCCGGAGACCCAGTACTTC

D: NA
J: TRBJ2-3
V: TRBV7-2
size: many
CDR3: CASSLGRRDTQYF
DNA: TGTGCCAGCAGCTTAGGACGGAGAGATACGCAGTATTTT

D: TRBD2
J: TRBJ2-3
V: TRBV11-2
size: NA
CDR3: CASSLRLAGTTDTQYF
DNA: TGTGCCAGCAGCTTACGACTAGCGGGTACGACAGATACGCAGTATTTT

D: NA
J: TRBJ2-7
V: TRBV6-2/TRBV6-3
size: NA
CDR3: CASSYSIRETSYEQYF
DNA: TGTGCCAGCAGTTACTCGATACGGGAGACGTCCTACGAGCAGTACTTC

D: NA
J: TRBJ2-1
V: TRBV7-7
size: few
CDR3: CASSSFGLSSYNEQFF
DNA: TGTGCCAGCAGCTCGTTTGGCCTGAGCTCCTACAATGAGCAGTTCTTC

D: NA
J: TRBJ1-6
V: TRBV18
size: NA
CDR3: CASSPSIGENSPLHF
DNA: TGTGCCAGCTCACCGAGTATAGGGGAGAATTCACCCCTCCACTTT

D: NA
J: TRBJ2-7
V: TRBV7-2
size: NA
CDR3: CASSLNFGLQSYAEQYF
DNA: TGTGCCAGCAGCTTAAATTTTGGACTACAATCTTACGCTGAGCAGTACTTC

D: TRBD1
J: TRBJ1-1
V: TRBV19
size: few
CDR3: CASSPGQGNLWAEAFF
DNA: TGTGCCAGTAGCCCGGGACAGGGAAATCTATGGGCTGAAGCTTTCTTT

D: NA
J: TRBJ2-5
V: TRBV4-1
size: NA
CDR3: CASSQVGQGLTQYF
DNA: TGCGCCAGCAGCCAAGTTGGGCAGGGTTTGACCCAGTACTTC

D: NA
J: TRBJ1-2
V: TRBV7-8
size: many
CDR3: CASSFAGNENGYTF
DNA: TGTGCCAGCAGCTTCGCAGGGAATGAGAATGGCTACACCTTC

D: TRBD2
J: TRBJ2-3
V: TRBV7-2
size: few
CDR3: CASSLGRTSVADTQYF
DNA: TGTGCCAGCAGCTTAGGGCGGACTAGCGTAGCAGATACGCAGTATTTT

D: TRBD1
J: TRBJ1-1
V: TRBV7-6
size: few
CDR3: CASRPQGSEAFF
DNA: TGTGCCAGCAGGCCACAGGGGAGTGAAGCTTTCTTT

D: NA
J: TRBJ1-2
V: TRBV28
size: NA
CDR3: CASSLGPKLGGYTF
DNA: TGTGCCAGCAGTTTAGGGCCCAAGTTAGGTGGCTACACCTTC

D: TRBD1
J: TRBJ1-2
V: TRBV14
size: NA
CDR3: CASSQPVKNRGLGYTF
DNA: TGTGCCAGCAGCCAACCGGTTAAAAACAGGGGGCTTGGCTACACCTTC

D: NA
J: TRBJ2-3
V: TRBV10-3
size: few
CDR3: CAIRQLATTDTQYF
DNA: TGTGCCATCAGACAACTAGCTACAACAGATACGCAGTATTTT

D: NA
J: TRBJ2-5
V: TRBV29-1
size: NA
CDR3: CSVEKDPVETQYF
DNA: TGCAGCGTTGAAAAGGACCCCGTGGAGACCCAGTACTTC

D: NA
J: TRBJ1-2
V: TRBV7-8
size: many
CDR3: CASSLVSWRGYTF
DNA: TGTGCCAGCAGCTTAGTATCGTGGAGGGGCTACACCTTC

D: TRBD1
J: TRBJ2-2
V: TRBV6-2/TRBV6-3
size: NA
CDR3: CASRTTGRNTGELFF
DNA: TGTGCCAGCAGGACGACAGGGAGGAACACCGGGGAGCTGTTTTTT

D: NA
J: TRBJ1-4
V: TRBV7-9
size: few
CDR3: CASSLALAGVDEKLFF
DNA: TGTGCCAGCAGCTTAGCGCTGGCAGGGGTTGATGAAAAACTGTTTTTT

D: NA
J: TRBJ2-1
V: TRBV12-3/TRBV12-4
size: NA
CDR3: CASSLPDRINEQFF
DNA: TGTGCCAGCAGTTTGCCCGACCGGATCAATGAGCAGTTCTTC